Below, 17 T cell receptor beta chains from the same sample are listed, as sequenced in a study of T cell responses to AZD1222 COVID-19 vaccine. Repertoires were generated with immunoSEQ multiplex PCR, while TCRdb's copy carries only in-frame clones and drops some. The table lists roughly 100,000 clones, approximately 90% of them singletons, with 2.5% in the top ten. Sequenced material: peripheral blood, taken on day 0 of AZD1222 vaccination. These receptors originate from an adult in good health.

The chain uses TRBV14 and TRBJ2-1, with D perhaps matching TRBD2 (5 bases). V lost 4 bases, J lost 4 bases, and 11 bases lay in between. CDR1 is SGHDN and CDR2 is FVKESK in the germline V gene. CDR3 length equals 14 residues. The CDR3 spells CASSRTSDYNEQFF. DNA of the CDR3: TGTGCCAGCAGCCGGACTTCGGATTACAATGAGCAGTTCTTC.

The DNA of the CDR3 is TGTGCCAGCGCCCTTAGTCGGGGTTATGGCTACACCTTC. Translating it yields CASALSRGYGYTF. The J gene is TRBJ1-2, the V gene TRBV6-5; D remains ambiguous. V was clipped by 8 bases and J by 5 bases, with 15 bases between them. CDR1 MNHEY and CDR2 SVGAGI come from the germline V gene. This CDR3 contains 13 residues.

The chain has TRBV20-1 and TRBJ1-1; D is unresolved. In germline, CDR1 is DFQATT, CDR2 SNEGSKA (reference sequence). The V gene lost 3 bases and the J gene lost 3 bases, with 14 bases spanning the gap. CDR3 length: 14 residues. As DNA, the CDR3 is TGCAGTGCTAGTAGCCCCAGCAAGCACACTGAAGCTTTCTTT. It specifies CSASSPSKHTEAFF.

The chain carries TRBV7-2 and TRBJ2-3; D remains unclear. The CDR3 totals 15 residues. CDR1 and CDR2 from the germline V gene are SGHTA and FQGNSA. With 2 bases removed from V and 0 bases from J, the gap between germline ends came to 9 bases. CDR3 region: CASSLFGLSTDTQYF. The CDR3 DNA is TGTGCCAGCAGCTTATTTGGGCTAAGCACAGATACGCAGTATTTT.

V is TRBV11-2 and J is TRBJ2-7; the match to TRBD1 covers 7 bases. Trimming took 3 bases from V and 0 from J; bases not matched to a gene: 8. Germline CDR1 reads SGHAT; CDR2 reads FQNNGV. This CDR3 is built from 16 residues. The CDR3 reads CASSLDQTGLSYEQYF. The CDR3 DNA reads TGTGCCAGCAGCTTGGACCAGACAGGGCTCTCCTACGAGCAGTACTTC.

V is TRBV19 and J is TRBJ1-3; D not resolved. Germline V gene sequence: CDR1 LNHDA, CDR2 SQIVND (reference sequence). CDR3 size: 17 residues. The ends were cut back, 5 bases at V and 4 bases at J, with 21 bases in the middle. The CDR3 region is CASSLRAYLLKGNTIYF. The CDR3 DNA sequence: TGTGCCAGTAGTCTCCGGGCCTACCTCTTGAAAGGAAACACCATATATTTT.

V is TRBV5-1 and J is TRBJ1-1; D unresolved. This CDR3 contains 14 residues. V lost 1 base to trimming and J lost 1 base, with 8 bases between them. Per the germline V gene, CDR1 is SGHRS and CDR2 is YFSETQ. The CDR3 DNA follows: TGCGCCAGCAGCTTGAGGTGGCAGAACACTGAAGCTTTCTTT. This sequence encodes CASSLRWQNTEAFF. Full variable domain (missing parts from reference TRBV5-1 and TRBJ1-1): KAGVTQTPRYLIKTRGQQVTLSCSPISGHRSVSWYQQTPGQGLQFLFEYFSETQRNKGNFPGRFSGRQFSNSRSEMNVSTLELGDSALYLCASSLRWQNTEAFFGQGTRLTVV.

Comments on this clone: Other DNA sequences in the same sample also yield this CDR3. J is TRBJ2-5 and V is TRBV5-1; 8 nucleotides line up with TRBD1. V lost 0 bases to trimming and J lost 5 bases; unmatched junction nucleotides: 0. Germline V gene data show CDR1 as SGHRS and CDR2 as YFSETQ. The CDR3 is 13 residues long. The CDR3: CASSLGQGETQYF. The CDR3 nucleotides are TGCGCCAGCAGCTTGGGACAGGGGGAGACCCAGTACTTC. The variable domain in full, with the rest retrieved from reference TRBV5-1 and TRBJ2-5, is KAGVTQTPRYLIKTRGQQVTLSCSPISGHRSVSWYQQTPGQGLQFLFEYFSETQRNKGNFPGRFSGRQFSNSRSEMNVSTLELGDSALYLCASSLGQGETQYFGPGTRLLVL.

The rearrangement links TRBV5-1 to TRBJ1-1; D is unresolved. The V end was cut by 6 bases, the J end by 5 bases, with 8 bases between. The length of the CDR3 is 11 residues. Germline-derived CDR1 and CDR2 are SGHRS and YFSETQ. CDR3 DNA sequence: TGCGCCAGCAAGGTCGATACTGAAGCTTTCTTT. Its translation: CASKVDTEAFF.

The J gene is TRBJ2-1, the V gene TRBV4-2; D call uncertain. V was shortened by 1 base and J by 3 bases, with 10 bases between the two germline ends. This CDR3 has 15 residues. Germline assignment: CDR1 LGHNA and CDR2 YNFKEQ. CDR3 nucleotides: TGTGCCAGCAGCCAAGCCCGGGCCGACTACAATGAGCAGTTCTTC. Amino acids: CASSQARADYNEQFF.

The V call is TRBV16, the J call TRBJ2-7; D may be TRBD2 (6 bases). V lost 4 bases to trimming and J lost 4 bases, with 14 bases between them. The CDR3 consists of 14 residues. CDR1 is KGHSY and CDR2 is FQNENV in the germline V gene. The CDR3 is CASSRYLGGYEQYF. In DNA form, the CDR3 reads TGTGCCAGCAGCCGCTACCTCGGGGGTTACGAGCAGTACTTC.

The rearrangement uses TRBV18 and TRBJ1-5; tentative D call: TRBD1 (6 bases). CDR3 length: 15 amino acids. The V and J ends lost 5 bases and 2 bases respectively, with 13 bases between them. Germline-derived CDR1 and CDR2 are KGHSH and LQKENI. The CDR3 region is CASSFGGLGNQPQHF. CDR3 DNA: TGTGCCAGCTCATTTGGGGGCCTTGGCAATCAGCCCCAGCATTTT.

V is TRBV24-1 and J is TRBJ1-1, with a possible D match to TRBD1 (5 bases). V was shortened by 11 bases and J by 12 bases, with 15 bases between the two germline ends. Germline V lookup: CDR1 KGHDR, CDR2 SFDVKD. The length of the CDR3 is 10 residues. The CDR3 DNA sequence: TGTGCCATCCGGGACCCTGAGACTTTCTTT. Its protein product is CAIRDPETFF.

This clone was seen only a few times. This chain links TRBV14 with TRBJ1-6, with D perhaps matching TRBD1 (5 bases). This CDR3 spans 17 amino acids. V was cut by 1 base and J by 14 bases, with 24 bases left in between. Germline-derived CDR1 and CDR2 are SGHDN and FVKESK. CDR3 sequence reads: CASSQGDSRYRRATLHF. The CDR3 DNA reads TGTGCCAGCAGCCAAGGAGACAGTAGGTACCGGAGGGCCACCCTCCACTTT.

V and J are TRBV2 and TRBJ2-1, with a tentative D call TRBD2 (5 bases). Deletions cut 6 bases from V and 10 bases from J, with 19 bases between. The CDR3 length is 14 residues. CDR1 and CDR2 (germline): SNHLY, FYNNEI. The CDR3 protein is CASRTARGGREQFF. CDR3 DNA sequence: TGTGCCAGCAGAACGGCTCGGGGTGGACGGGAGCAGTTCTTC.

This rearrangement joins TRBV19 to TRBJ1-5, with a tentative D call TRBD1 (6 bases). This CDR3 is 15 amino acids long. V lost 5 bases, J lost 4 bases, and 15 bases lay in between. The germline V gene encodes CDR1 LNHDA and CDR2 SQIVND (reference sequence). CDR3 nucleotides: TGTGCCAGTAGTTCCCGGGGGGGGCCTAATCAGCCCCAGCATTTT. Translation: CASSSRGGPNQPQHF.

V usage is TRBV5-1 and J usage is TRBJ2-3; D is possibly TRBD1 (6 bases). Germline V gene data show CDR1 as SGHRS and CDR2 as YFSETQ. Trimming shortened V by 3 bases and J by 4 bases, and 12 bases separated the two germline ends. The CDR3 length is 14 residues. The CDR3 is CASSYLQGSDTQYF. The CDR3 DNA is TGCGCCAGCAGCTACTTACAGGGCTCAGATACGCAGTATTTT.